The TCR beta chain under discussion was sequenced for a study of T-cell reconstitution after alpha-beta-depleted transplantation in children (TCRdb year 2016). For the study in its entirety: Using TCR repertoire profiling, the study quantitatively followed how T-cell immune reconstitution unfolded in children after TCRalphabeta/CD19-depleted allogeneic hematopoietic cell transplantation.

This clonotype was seen at least ten times. No antigen is known for it. Base qualities are not recorded, but no much larger clone differs from it by a single base. Libraries were built with PCR. For sequencing, an Illumina HiSeq 2500 was employed. TCR library preparation used molecular barcoding, with unique molecular identifiers applied to normalize quantification of the TCRbeta repertoire. The raw public data were reprocessed by TCRdb itself: fastp quality trimming at Q25, MiXCR clonotype calling, in-frame beta chains only. Each CDR3 protein appears once, grouped with its most common genes and DNA. In all, the sample holds over 400,000 distinct CDR3 sequences, and approximately 13% of those were seen once. Of the sample, about 5% is held by the ten largest clones. The CDR3 goes from the cysteine to the phenylalanine over 14 residues. CDR3 DNA only is kept here, 42 bases in frame from base 1. In the germline V gene, CDR1 corresponds to SNHLY and CDR2 to FYNNEI. The germline V and J ends show losses of 4 bases and 6 bases respectively, and no gene match explains 7 bases of the junction.

Specimen: PBMCs from the stem cell graft donor, collected from the stem cell graft. The sequence was obtained from a human donor who donated a stem cell graft to a child with combined immunodeficiency. The rearrangement joined TRBV2 to TRBJ2-7; 9 bases in the middle match TRBD1. The nucleotides read TGTGCCAGCAGTGGACAGGGGGACGGGGCCGAGCAGTACTTC. The resulting protein is CASSGQGDGAEQYF.